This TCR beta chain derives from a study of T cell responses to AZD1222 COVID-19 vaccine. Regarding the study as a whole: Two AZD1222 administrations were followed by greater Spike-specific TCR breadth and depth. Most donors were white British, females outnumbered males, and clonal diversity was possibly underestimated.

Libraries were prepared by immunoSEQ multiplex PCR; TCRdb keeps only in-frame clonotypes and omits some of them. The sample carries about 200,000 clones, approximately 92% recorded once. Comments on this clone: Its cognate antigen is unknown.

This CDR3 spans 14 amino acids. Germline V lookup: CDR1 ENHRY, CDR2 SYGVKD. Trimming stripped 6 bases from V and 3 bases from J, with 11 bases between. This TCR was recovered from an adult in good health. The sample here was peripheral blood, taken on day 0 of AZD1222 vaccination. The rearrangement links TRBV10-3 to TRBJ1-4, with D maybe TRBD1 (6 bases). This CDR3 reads CAISPTGPNEKLFF. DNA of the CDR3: TGTGCCATCAGCCCGACAGGACCTAATGAAAAACTGTTTTTT.